Listed below are T cell receptor beta chains from one sample, sequenced in a study of a mutant IDH1 vaccine in newly diagnosed glioma. The table came from immunoSEQ multiplex PCR; TCRdb's copy has only in-frame clones and leaves some out. Counted here are 55,000 to 70,000 clones, about four fifths occurring once; the ten biggest clones make up approximately 8.2%. This specimen was PBMCs, taken from a glioma patient treated with radiotherapy, temozolomide or both. All receptors come from a man over 45 with glioma. The CDR3 runs from the conserved cysteine through the conserved F or W. Each record gives: V gene, J gene, D gene, CDR3 protein. The D gene is left open where the match is weak.

>TRBV7-2|TRBJ1-5|TRBD1
CASSLAGQGPNQPQHF
>TRBV5-1|TRBJ2-1|.
CASSLYGDPYNEQFF
>TRBV9|TRBJ1-1|.
CASSVSSGNTEAFF
>TRBV2|TRBJ1-3|.
CASSEGLGNTIYF
>TRBV18|TRBJ2-5|.
CASSPLRDLQETQYF
>TRBV15|TRBJ2-7|.
CATSRGGSGSYEQYF
>TRBV6-5|TRBJ1-5|.
CASRPLGNQPQHF
>TRBV7-2|TRBJ2-3|.
CASSKNRQTSTDTQYF
>TRBV25-1|TRBJ1-2|.
CASSASRTWGGYTF
>TRBV4-1|TRBJ2-3|TRBD2
CASSQGGLSGVFTDTQYF
>TRBV20-1|TRBJ1-1|.
CSARDGKAFF
>TRBV7-9|TRBJ2-7|.
CASSFSDVTYEQYF
>TRBV2|TRBJ1-5|TRBD1
CASSRDRENQPQHF
>TRBV5-1|TRBJ1-6|TRBD1
CASSWGTGGSYNSPLHF
>TRBV4-2|TRBJ1-6|.
CASSQELRVGPNSPLHF
>TRBV7-2|TRBJ2-7|.
CASSFTLDPAGEQYF
>TRBV4-1|TRBJ1-3|.
CASSQVVTGLLRSGNTIYF
>TRBV5-4|TRBJ1-6|TRBD1
CASSMDRTNSPLHF
>TRBV29-1|TRBJ1-5|TRBD1
CSVGQGAGNQPQHF
>TRBV5-1|TRBJ2-3|.
CASSLASGGEGVSTDTQYF
>TRBV5-4|TRBJ2-7|.
CASSLAAESEQYF
>TRBV12-5|TRBJ2-2|.
CASGLVDTNTGELFF
>TRBV7-2|TRBJ2-1|TRBD1
CASSRGQISYNEQFF
>TRBV4-2|TRBJ1-1|.
CASSPGLSLPAYEAFF
>TRBV29-1|TRBJ2-1|.
CSVDPRDPRRGNEQFF
>TRBV7-3|TRBJ2-5|.
CASSPHVAQETQYF
>TRBV2|TRBJ2-7|TRBD1
CASSAGTGREQYF
>TRBV6-1|TRBJ2-7|TRBD1
CASSEGDSSYEQYF
>TRBV19|TRBJ1-2|.
CASSIAGGNYGYTF
>TRBV4-1|TRBJ1-5|.
CASSQDYNQPQHF
>TRBV30|TRBJ2-7|.
CAWSLALRLGEQYF
>TRBV11-3|TRBJ2-1|.
CASSLSTVNEQFF
>TRBV2|TRBJ2-3|TRBD2
CASSEALGGGATQYF
>TRBV6-6|TRBJ1-1|.
CASSNTGEAFF
>TRBV5-1|TRBJ1-2|TRBD1
CASSTGQVYGYTF
>TRBV6-1|TRBJ1-1|.
CASSEWHTNTEAFF
>TRBV30|TRBJ2-5|.
CAWSVGAGQETQYF
>TRBV7-2|TRBJ2-1|.
CASSLRPDNEQFF
>TRBV7-9|TRBJ2-1|.
CASTWRDGTINEQFF
>TRBV6-5|TRBJ2-7|.
CASSYAGRDEQYF
>TRBV25-1|TRBJ1-2|.
CASSEADGAGYTF
>TRBV7-6|TRBJ2-2|.
CASSLGRTGELFF